This T cell receptor (beta chain) was recorded in a study of T-cell reconstitution after alpha-beta-depleted transplantation in children. Unique molecular identifiers were incorporated during preparation of the TCRbeta library. TCRdb analysed the PCR reads with MiXCR anew, one entry per CDR3 protein. The repertoire holds around 530,000 distinct CDR3 sequences, with 30% to 35% as singletons. This TCR came from a human donor who donated a stem cell graft to a child with aplastic anemia. The sample in question was PBMCs from the stem cell graft donor, obtained from the stem cell graft.

This chain's CDR3 is CASSLAGLAIYNEQFF. The DNA of the CDR3 is TGTGCCAGCAGCTTAGCGGGACTAGCGATCTACAATGAGCAGTTCTTC. The chain carries TRBV7-2 and TRBJ2-1, with 10 positions matching TRBD2. Germline V lookup: CDR1 SGHTA, CDR2 FQGNSA. The CDR3 totals 16 residues. Losses at the gene ends were 0 bases for V and 3 bases for J; bases not matched to a gene: 2.